This T cell receptor (beta chain) was profiled in a study of cytomegalovirus exposure and HLA in healthy donors. Study context: Tens of millions of unique TCRs from HLA-typed donors were held in an early data release.

Study-level points and caveats: In a later analysis, DRB1 alleles had the most associated TCRs; HLA-C alleles the fewest.

PCR used 60 Vbeta primers and 13 Jbeta primers. TCRdb keeps only in-frame clones here, not all; method: immunoSEQ multiplex PCR. This sample has approximately 100,000 clones, with 82% found just once. This clone came up a few times. Its cognate antigen is unknown. Germline values: CDR1 SGHTA, CDR2 FQGNSA. The CDR3 contains 14 residues. V lost 5 bases to trimming and J lost 5 bases, with 15 bases between them. V is TRBV7-2 and J is TRBJ1-1, with D possibly matching TRBD1 (5 bases). Sequencing used PBMCs. The receptor comes from a man aged 50-60 years in good health and CMV-seronegative. CDR3 DNA sequence: TGTGCCAGCAGCCCCGGGGGGGTGCGGACTGAAGCTTTCTTT. This translates into CASSPGGVRTEAFF.